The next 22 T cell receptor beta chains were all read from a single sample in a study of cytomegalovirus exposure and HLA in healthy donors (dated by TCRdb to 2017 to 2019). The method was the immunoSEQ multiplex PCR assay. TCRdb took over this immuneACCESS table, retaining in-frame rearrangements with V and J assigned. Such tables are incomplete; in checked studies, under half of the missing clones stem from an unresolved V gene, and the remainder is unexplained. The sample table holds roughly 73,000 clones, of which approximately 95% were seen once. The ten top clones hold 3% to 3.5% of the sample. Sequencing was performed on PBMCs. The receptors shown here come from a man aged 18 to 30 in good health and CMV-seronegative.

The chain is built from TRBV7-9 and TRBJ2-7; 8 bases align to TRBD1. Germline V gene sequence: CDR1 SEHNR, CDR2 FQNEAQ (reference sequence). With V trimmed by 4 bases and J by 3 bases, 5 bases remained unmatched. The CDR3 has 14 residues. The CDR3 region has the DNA TGTGCCAGCAGCTCCCTCGGACAGGGCTACGAGCAGTACTTC. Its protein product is CASSSLGQGYEQYF. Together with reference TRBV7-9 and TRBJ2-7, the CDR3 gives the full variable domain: DTGVSQNPRHKITKRGQNVTFRCDPISEHNRLYWYRQTLGQGPEFLTYFQNEAQLEKSRLLSDRFSAERPKGSFSTLEIQRTEQGDSAMYLCASSSLGQGYEQYFGPGTRLTVT.

CDR3 bases: TGTGCCAGCAGTTTAGAAATTGGCAGGTCGAACACTGAAGCTTTCTTT. This sequence encodes CASSLEIGRSNTEAFF. V is TRBV28 and J is TRBJ1-1; D not certain. From germline, CDR1 is MDHEN and CDR2 SYDVKM. This CDR3 is built from 16 residues. Trimming cost V 2 bases and J 1 base, with 14 bases left between them.

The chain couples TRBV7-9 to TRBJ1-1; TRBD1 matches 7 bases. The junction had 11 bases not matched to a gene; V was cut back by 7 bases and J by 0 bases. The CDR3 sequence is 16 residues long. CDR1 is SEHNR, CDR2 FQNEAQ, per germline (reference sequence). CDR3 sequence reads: CASTKSPTGLNTEAFF. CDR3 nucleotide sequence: TGTGCCAGCACCAAATCCCCGACAGGGCTGAACACTGAAGCTTTCTTT.

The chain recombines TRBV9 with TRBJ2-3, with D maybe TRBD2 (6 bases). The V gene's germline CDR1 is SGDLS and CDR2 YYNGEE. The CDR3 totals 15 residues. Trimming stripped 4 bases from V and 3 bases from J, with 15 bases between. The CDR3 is CASSPRAGNTDTQYF. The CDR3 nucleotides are TGTGCCAGCAGCCCCCGCGCGGGGAATACAGATACGCAGTATTTT. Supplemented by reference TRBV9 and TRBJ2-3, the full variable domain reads DSGVTQTPKHLITATGQRVTLRCSPRSGDLSVYWYQQSLDQGLQFLIQYYNGEERAKGNILERFSAQQFPDLHSELNLSSLELGDSALYFCASSPRAGNTDTQYFGPGTRLTVL.

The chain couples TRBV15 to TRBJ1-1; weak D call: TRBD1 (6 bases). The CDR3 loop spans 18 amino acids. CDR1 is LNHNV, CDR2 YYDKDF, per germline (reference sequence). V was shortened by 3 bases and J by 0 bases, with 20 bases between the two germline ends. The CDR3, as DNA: TGTGCCACCAGCAGGCGAACAGGGAAGCTGATAATGAACACTGAAGCTTTCTTT. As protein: CATSRRTGKLIMNTEAFF.

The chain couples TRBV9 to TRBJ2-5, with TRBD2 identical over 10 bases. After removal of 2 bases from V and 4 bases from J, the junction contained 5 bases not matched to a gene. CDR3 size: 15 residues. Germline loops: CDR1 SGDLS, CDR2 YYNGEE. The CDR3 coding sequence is TGTGCCAGCAGCGTGAGCGGGGGGGCCAGAGAGACCCAGTACTTC. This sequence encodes CASSVSGGARETQYF.

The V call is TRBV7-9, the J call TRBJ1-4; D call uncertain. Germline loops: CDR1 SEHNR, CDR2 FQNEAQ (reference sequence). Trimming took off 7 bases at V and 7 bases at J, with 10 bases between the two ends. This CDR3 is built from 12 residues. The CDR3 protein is CASTRSREKLFF. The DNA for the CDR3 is TGTGCCAGCACCCGTTCGCGTGAAAAACTGTTTTTT.

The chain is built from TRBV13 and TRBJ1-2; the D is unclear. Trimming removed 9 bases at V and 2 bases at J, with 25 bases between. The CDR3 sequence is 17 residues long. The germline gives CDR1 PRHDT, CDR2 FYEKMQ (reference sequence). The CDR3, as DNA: TGTGCCAGTAGATTAGGGATCCTGCCTGGCAGGAACTATGGCTACACCTTC. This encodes CASRLGILPGRNYGYTF.

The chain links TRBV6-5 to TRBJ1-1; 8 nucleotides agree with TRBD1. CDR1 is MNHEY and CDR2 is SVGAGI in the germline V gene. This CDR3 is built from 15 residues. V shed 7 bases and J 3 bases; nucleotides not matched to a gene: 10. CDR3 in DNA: TGTGCCAGCATCGACGAACAGGGGGGAGACACTGAAGCTTTCTTT. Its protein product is CASIDEQGGDTEAFF.

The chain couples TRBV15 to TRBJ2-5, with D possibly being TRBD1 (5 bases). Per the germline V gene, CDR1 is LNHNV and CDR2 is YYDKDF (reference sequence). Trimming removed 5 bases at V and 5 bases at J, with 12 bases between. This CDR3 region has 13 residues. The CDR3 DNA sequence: TGTGCCACCAGCTCCCCAGGGTTGGAGACCCAGTACTTC. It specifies CATSSPGLETQYF.

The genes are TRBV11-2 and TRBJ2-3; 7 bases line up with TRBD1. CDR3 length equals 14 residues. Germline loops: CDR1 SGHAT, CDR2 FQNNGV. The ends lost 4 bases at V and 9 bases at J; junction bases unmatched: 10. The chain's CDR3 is CASSSPRGGGTQYF. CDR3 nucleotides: TGTGCCAGCAGCTCCCCCCGAGGGGGCGGGACGCAGTATTTT.

As DNA, the CDR3 is TGTGCCAGCAGGCTGCTAGCGGCTAGCACAGATACGCAGTATTTT. It yields the protein CASRLLAASTDTQYF. The chain uses TRBV27 and TRBJ2-3; 7 nucleotides line up with TRBD2. V lost 6 bases, J lost 0 bases, and 6 bases stayed unmatched. The CDR3 totals 15 residues. Germline CDR1 MNHEY, CDR2 SMNVEV (reference sequence).

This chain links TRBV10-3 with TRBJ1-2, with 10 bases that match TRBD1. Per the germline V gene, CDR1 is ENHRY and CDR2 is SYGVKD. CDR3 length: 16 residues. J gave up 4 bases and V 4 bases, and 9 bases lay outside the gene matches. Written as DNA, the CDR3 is TGTGCCATCAGTGGTGCCGGGACAGGGGCTTTCTATGGCTACACCTTC. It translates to CAISGAGTGAFYGYTF.

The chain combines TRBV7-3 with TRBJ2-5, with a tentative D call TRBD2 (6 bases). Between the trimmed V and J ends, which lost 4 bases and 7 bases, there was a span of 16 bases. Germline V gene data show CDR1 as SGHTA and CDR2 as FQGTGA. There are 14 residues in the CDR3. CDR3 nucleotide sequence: TGTGCCAGCAGCTACGGTGGAGGGAGCCGGACCCAGTACTTC. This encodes CASSYGGGSRTQYF.

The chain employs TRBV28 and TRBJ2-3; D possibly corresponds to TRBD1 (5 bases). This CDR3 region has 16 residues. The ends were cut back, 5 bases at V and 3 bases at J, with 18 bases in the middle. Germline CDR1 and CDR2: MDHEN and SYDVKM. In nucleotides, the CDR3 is TGTGCCAGCAGTCCTACTCGCCTCCAGGGTACAGATACGCAGTATTTT. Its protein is CASSPTRLQGTDTQYF.

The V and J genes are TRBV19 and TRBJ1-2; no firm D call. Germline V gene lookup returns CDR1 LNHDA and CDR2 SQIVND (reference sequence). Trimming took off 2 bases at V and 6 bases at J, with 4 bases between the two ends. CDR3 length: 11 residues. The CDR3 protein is CASSIYDGYTF. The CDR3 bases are TGTGCCAGTAGTATATATGATGGCTACACCTTC.

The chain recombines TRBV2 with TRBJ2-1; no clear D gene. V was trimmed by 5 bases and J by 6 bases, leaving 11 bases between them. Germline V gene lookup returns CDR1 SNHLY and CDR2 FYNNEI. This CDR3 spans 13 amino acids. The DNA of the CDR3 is TGTGCCAGCAGTAAAGAGAGCCTCAATGAGCAGTTCTTC. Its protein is CASSKESLNEQFF.

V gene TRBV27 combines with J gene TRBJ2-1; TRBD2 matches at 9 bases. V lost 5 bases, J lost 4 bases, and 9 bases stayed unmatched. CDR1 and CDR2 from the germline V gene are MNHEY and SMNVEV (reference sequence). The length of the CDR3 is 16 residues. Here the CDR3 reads CASSPSSAGGYNEQFF. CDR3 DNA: TGTGCCAGCAGTCCCTCCTCTGCGGGGGGGTACAATGAGCAGTTCTTC.

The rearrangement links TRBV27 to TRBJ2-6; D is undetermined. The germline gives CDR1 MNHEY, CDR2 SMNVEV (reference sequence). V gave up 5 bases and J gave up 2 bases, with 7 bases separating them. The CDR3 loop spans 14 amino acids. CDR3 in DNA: TGTGCCAGCAGTCCCTCTACTGGGGCCAACGTCCTGACTTTC. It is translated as CASSPSTGANVLTF.

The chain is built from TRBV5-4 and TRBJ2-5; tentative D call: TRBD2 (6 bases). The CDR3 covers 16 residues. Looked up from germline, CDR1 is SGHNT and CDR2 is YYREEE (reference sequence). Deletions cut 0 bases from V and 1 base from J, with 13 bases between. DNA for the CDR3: TGTGCCAGCAGCTTGGATCCGACTAGTGCCCAAGAGACCCAGTACTTC. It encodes CASSLDPTSAQETQYF.

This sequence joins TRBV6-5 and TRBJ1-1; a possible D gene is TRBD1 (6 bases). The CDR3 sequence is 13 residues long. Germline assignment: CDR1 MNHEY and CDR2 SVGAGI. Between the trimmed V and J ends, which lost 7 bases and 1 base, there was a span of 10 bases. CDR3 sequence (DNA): TGTGCCAGCAAGCAGGGGTCGAACACTGAAGCTTTCTTT. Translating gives CASKQGSNTEAFF.

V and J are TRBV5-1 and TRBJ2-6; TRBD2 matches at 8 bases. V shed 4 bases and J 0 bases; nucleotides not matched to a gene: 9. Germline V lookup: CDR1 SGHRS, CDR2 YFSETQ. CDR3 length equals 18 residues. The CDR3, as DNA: TGCGCCAGCAGCCCCTGGGAGCGGGGGATCTCTGGGGCCAACGTCCTGACTTTC. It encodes CASSPWERGISGANVLTF.